This entry lists 3 T cell receptor beta chains sequenced from one sample in a study of blood T cell repertoires in COVID-19. The assay was immunoSEQ multiplex PCR, and TCRdb's table has in-frame clones only and misses some. Among 200,000 to 250,000 clones, approximately 87% were seen once, and the ten largest hold approximately 6.2%. Sample: peripheral blood. The receptors here all came from a man in his sixties with acute or convalescent COVID-19.

The CDR3 is CASSPPQGWTGELFF. The CDR3 coding sequence is TGTGCCAGCAGTCCCCCGCAGGGCTGGACCGGGGAGCTGTTTTTT. The chain joins TRBV28 to TRBJ2-2; a possible D gene is TRBD1 (5 bases). V was trimmed by 5 bases and J by 5 bases, leaving 15 bases between them. Germline V gives CDR1 MDHEN, CDR2 SYDVKM. CDR3 length: 15 residues. The entire variable domain, with the rest obtained from reference TRBV28 and TRBJ2-2, is as follows: DVKVTQSSRYLVKRTGEKVFLECVQDMDHENMFWYRQDPGLGLRLIYFSYDVKMKEKGDIPEGYSVSREKKERFSLILESASTNQTSMYLCASSPPQGWTGELFFGEGSRLTVL.

The chain is built from TRBV27 and TRBJ1-2, with D perhaps matching TRBD1 (6 bases). Germline CDR1 MNHEY, CDR2 SMNVEV (reference sequence). The CDR3 spans 14 residues. Trimming removed 7 bases at V and 6 bases at J, with 18 bases between. The CDR3 here is CASKRSGAGNGYTF. Written as DNA, the CDR3 is TGTGCCAGCAAAAGGTCAGGGGCAGGAAATGGCTACACCTTC.

The rearrangement uses TRBV6-6 and TRBJ2-7; D is possibly TRBD1 (7 bases). Trimming removed 6 bases at V and 4 bases at J, with 19 bases between. The CDR3 sequence is 15 residues long. The V gene's germline CDR1 is MNHNY and CDR2 SVGAGI (reference sequence). For the CDR3, the DNA is TGTGCCAGCAGCTTAGGACAGGAGGGGCCTTACGAGCAGTACTTC. Amino acids: CASSLGQEGPYEQYF.